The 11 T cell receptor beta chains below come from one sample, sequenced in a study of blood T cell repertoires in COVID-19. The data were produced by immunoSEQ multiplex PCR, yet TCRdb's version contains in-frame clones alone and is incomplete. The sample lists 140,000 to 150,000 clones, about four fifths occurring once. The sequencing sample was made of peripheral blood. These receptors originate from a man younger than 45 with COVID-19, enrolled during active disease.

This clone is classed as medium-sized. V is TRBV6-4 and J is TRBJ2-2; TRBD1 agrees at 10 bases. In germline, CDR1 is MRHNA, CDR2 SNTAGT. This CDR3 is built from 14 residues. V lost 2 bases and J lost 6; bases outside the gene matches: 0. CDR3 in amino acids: CASSDGQGAGELFF. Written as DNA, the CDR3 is TGTGCCAGCAGTGACGGACAGGGGGCCGGGGAGCTGTTTTTT.

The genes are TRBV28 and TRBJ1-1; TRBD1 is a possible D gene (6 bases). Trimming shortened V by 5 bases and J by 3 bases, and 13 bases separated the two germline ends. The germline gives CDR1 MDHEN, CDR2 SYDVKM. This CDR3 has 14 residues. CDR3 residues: CASSAGVLHTEAFF. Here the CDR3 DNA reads TGTGCCAGCAGTGCAGGGGTCCTTCACACTGAAGCTTTCTTT. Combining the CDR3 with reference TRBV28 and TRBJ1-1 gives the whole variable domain DVKVTQSSRYLVKRTGEKVFLECVQDMDHENMFWYRQDPGLGLRLIYFSYDVKMKEKGDIPEGYSVSREKKERFSLILESASTNQTSMYLCASSAGVLHTEAFFGQGTRLTVV.

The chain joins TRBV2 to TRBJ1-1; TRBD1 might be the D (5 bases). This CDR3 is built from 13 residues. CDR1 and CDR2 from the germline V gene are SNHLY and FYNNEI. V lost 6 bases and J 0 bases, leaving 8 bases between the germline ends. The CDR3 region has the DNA TGTGCCAGCAGGGGGGACTTGAACACTGAAGCTTTCTTT. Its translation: CASRGDLNTEAFF.

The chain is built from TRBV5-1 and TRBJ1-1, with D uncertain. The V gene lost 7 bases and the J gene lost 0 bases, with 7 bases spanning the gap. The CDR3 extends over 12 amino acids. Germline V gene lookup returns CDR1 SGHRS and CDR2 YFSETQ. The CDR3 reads CASQEVNTEAFF. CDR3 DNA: TGCGCCAGCCAGGAGGTGAACACTGAAGCTTTCTTT.

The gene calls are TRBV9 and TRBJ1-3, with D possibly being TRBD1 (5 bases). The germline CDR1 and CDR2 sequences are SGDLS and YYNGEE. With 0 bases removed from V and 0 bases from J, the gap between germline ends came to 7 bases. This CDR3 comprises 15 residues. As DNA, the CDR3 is TGTGCCAGCAGCGTAGACACAGGCTCTGGAAACACCATATATTTT. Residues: CASSVDTGSGNTIYF.

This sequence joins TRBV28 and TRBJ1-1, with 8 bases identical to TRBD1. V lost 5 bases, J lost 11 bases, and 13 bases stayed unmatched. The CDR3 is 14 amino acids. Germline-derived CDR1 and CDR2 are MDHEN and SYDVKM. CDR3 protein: CASSVPAGTGRAFF. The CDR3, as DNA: TGTGCCAGCAGTGTCCCCGCCGGGACAGGAAGGGCTTTCTTT.

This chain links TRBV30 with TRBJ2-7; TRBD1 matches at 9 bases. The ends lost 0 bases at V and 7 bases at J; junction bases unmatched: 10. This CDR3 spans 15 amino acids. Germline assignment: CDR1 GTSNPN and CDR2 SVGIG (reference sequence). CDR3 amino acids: CAWSVGTTGGKEQYF. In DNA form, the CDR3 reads TGTGCCTGGAGTGTGGGGACTACAGGGGGCAAGGAGCAGTACTTC. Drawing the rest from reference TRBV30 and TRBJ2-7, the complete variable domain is SQTIHQWPATLVQPVGSPLSLECTVEGTSNPNLYWYRQAAGRGLQLLFYSVGIGQISSEVPQNLSASRPQDRQFILSSKKLLLSDSGFYLCAWSVGTTGGKEQYFGPGTRLTVT.

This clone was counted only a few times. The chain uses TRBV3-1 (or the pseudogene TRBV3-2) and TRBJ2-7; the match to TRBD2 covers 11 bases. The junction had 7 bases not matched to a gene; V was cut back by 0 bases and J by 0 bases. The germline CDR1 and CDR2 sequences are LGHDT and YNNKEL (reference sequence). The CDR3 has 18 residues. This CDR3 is CASSQDPPSGRTSYEQYF. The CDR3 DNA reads TGTGCCAGCAGCCAAGATCCGCCTAGCGGGAGGACCTCCTACGAGCAGTACTTC.

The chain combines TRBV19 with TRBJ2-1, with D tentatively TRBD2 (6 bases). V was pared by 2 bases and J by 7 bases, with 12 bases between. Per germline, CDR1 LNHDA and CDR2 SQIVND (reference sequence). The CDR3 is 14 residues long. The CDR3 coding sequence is TGTGCCAGTAGTATAAAGGTAGGAGGGAATGAGCAGTTCTTC. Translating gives CASSIKVGGNEQFF.

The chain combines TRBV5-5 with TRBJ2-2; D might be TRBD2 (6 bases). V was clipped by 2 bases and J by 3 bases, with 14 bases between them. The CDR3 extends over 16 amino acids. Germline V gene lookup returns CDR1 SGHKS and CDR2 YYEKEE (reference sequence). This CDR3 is CASSFAAGMDTGELFF. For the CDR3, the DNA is TGTGCCAGCAGCTTCGCCGCGGGAATGGACACCGGGGAGCTGTTTTTT.

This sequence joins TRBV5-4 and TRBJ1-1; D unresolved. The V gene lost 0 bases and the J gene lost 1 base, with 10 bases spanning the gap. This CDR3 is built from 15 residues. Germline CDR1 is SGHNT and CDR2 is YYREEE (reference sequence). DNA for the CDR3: TGTGCCAGCAGCTTGGGCCGTACAGCGAACACTGAAGCTTTCTTT. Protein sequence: CASSLGRTANTEAFF.